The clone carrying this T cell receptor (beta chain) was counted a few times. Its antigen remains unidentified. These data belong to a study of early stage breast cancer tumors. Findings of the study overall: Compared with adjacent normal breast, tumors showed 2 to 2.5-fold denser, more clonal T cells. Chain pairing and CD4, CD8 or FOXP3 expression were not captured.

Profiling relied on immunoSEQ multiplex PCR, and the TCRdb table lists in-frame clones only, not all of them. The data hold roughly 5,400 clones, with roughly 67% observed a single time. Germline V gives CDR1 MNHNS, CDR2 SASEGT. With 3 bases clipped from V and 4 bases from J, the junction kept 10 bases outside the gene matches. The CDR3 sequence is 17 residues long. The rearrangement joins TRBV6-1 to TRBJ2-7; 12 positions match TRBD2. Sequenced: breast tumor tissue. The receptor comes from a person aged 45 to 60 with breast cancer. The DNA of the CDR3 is TGTGCCAGCAGTGAGGGGGGGTGGACTAGCGGGATTTACGAGCAGTACTTC. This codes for CASSEGGWTSGIYEQYF.